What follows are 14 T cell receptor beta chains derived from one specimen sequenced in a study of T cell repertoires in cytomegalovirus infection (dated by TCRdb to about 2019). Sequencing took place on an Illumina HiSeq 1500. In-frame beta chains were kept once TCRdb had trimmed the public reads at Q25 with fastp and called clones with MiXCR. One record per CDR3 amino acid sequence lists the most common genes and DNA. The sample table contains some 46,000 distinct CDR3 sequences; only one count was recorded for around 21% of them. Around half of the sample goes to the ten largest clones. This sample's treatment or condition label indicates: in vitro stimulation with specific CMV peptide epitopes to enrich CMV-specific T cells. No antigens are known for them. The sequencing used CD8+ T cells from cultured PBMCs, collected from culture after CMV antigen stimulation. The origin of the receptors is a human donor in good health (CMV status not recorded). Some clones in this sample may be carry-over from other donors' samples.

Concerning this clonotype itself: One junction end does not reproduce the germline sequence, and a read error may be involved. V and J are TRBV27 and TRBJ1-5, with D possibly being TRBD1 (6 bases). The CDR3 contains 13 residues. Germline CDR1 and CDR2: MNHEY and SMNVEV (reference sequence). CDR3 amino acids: CASSLWDNEPQHF. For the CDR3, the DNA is TGTGCCAGCAGTTTATGGGACAATGAGCCCCAGCATTTT.

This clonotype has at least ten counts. The CDR3 bases are TGTGCCAGCTCACCACCGAACAGGGTGGAATACGAGCAGTACTTC. Translated, it gives CASSPPNRVEYEQYF. V is TRBV18 and J is TRBJ2-7; possibly TRBD1 for D (6 bases). From germline, CDR1 is KGHSH and CDR2 LQKENI. The CDR3 is made up of 15 amino acids. V shed 0 bases and J shed 4 bases, with 13 bases lying between them.

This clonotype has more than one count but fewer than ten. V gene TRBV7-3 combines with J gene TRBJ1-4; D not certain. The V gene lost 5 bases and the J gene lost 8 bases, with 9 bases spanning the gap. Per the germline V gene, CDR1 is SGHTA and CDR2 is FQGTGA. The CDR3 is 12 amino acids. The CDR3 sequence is CASSGKGEKLFF. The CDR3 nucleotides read TGTGCCAGCAGCGGAAAGGGAGAAAAACTGTTTTTT.

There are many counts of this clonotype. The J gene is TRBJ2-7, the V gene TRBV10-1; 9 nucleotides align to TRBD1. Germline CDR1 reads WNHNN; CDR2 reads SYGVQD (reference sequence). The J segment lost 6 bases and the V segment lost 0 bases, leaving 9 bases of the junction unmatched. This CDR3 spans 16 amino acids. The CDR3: CASSESTGTGSSEQYF. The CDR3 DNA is TGCGCCAGCAGTGAGTCGACCGGGACAGGGTCGAGCGAGCAGTACTTC.

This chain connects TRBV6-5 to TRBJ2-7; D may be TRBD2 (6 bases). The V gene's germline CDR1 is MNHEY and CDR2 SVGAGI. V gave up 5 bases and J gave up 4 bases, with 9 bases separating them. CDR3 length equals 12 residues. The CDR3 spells CASSPSEYEQYF. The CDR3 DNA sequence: TGTGCCAGCAGTCCTAGCGAATACGAGCAGTACTTC.

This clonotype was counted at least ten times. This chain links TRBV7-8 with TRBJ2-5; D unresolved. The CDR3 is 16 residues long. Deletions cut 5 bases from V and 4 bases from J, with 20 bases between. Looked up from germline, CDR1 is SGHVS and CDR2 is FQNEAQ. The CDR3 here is CASSTRNSMGIETQYF. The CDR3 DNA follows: TGTGCCAGCAGCACCAGGAACTCGATGGGGATAGAGACCCAGTACTTC.

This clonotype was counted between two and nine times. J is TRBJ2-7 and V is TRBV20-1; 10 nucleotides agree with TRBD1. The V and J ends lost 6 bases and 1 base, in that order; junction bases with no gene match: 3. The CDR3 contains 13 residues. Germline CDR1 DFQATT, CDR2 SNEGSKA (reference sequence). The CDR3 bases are TGCAGTGCCTGGACAGGGGGTTCCTACGAGCAGTACTTC. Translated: CSAWTGGSYEQYF.

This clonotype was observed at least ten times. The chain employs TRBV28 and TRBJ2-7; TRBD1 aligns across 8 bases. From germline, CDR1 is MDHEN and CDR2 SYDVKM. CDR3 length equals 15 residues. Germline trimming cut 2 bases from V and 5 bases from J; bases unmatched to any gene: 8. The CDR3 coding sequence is TGTGCCAGCAGTTTAACGGACAGGGCCACGGACGAGCAGTACTTC. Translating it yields CASSLTDRATDEQYF.

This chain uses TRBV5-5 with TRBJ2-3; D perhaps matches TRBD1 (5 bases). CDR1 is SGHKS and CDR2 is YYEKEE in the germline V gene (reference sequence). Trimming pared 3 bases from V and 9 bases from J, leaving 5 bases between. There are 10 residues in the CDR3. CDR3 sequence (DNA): TGTGCCAGCAGCTCAGGGACGCAGTATTTT. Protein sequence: CASSSGTQYF.

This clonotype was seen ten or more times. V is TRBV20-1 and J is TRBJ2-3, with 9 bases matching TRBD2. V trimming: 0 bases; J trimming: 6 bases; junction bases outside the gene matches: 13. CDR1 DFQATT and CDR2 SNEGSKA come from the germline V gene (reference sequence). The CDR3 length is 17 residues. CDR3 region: CSARERGGLRLADTQYF. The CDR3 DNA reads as TGCAGTGCTAGAGAGCGGGGGGGCCTCCGACTGGCCGATACGCAGTATTTT.

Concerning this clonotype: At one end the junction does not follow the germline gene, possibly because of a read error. In nucleotides, the CDR3 is TGTGCCACCAGTGAGCCGGTAGGCACAGATATGCAGTATTTT. Protein: CATSEPVGTDMQYF. The chain joins TRBV24-1 to TRBJ2-3; D ambiguous. The germline V gene encodes CDR1 KGHDR and CDR2 SFDVKD. This CDR3 region has 14 residues.

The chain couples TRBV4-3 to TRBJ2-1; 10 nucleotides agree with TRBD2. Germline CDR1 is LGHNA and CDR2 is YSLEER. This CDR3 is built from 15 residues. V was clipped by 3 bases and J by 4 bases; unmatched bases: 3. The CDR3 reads CASSQVAGGYNEQFF. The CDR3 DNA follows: TGCGCCAGCAGCCAGGTAGCGGGGGGATACAATGAGCAGTTCTTC.

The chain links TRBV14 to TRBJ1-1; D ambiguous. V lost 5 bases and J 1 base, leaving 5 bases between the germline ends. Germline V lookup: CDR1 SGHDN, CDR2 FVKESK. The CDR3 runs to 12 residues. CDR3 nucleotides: TGTGCCAGCAGCTACAGGAACACTGAAGCTTTCTTT. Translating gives CASSYRNTEAFF.

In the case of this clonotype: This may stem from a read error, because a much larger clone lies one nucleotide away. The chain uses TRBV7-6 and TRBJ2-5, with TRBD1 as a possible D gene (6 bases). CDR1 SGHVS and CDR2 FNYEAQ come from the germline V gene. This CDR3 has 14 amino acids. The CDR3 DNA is TGTGTCAGCAGCTTAGGGGACACACAAGAGACCCAGTACTTC. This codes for CVSSLGDTQETQYF.